A selection of T cell receptor beta chains follows, all from one sample in a study of Graves' ophthalmopathy and Graves' hyperthyroidism. TCRdb re-derived calls from the multiplex PCR reads in MiXCR, one entry per CDR3 protein. The table has about 380,000 distinct CDR3 sequences, 15% seen once. The specimen was peripheral blood. The origin of the receptors is a woman aged 18-30 years with stable Graves' hyperthyroidism. The CDR3 runs from the conserved cysteine through the conserved F or W. Fields, in order: clone size, J gene, D gene, V gene, CDR3 protein, CDR3 DNA. A D gene is named only where the DNA matches it firmly. Size is stated for part of the rows, as once, few or many counts, or as a class when the clone is expanded.

>many|TRBJ1-2|TRBD1|TRBV6-5
CASSYGQVNYGYTF
TGTGCCAGCAGTTACGGACAGGTTAACTATGGCTACACCTTC
>many|TRBJ2-5|-|TRBV28
CASRRTEKETQYF
TGTGCCAGCAGACGGACGGAAAAAGAGACCCAGTACTTC
>-|TRBJ2-7|-|TRBV5-1
CASSLREMLYEQYF
TGCGCCAGCAGCTTGAGGGAGATGCTCTACGAGCAGTACTTC
>many|TRBJ1-2|-|TRBV12-5
CASGLVLNHPISDGYTF
TGTGCTAGTGGTTTGGTCCTAAATCACCCCATCAGTGATGGCTACACCTTC
>many|TRBJ2-5|TRBD2|TRBV2
CASSEVRTSGGSWETQYF
TGTGCCAGCAGTGAAGTTAGGACTAGCGGGGGGTCCTGGGAGACCCAGTACTTC
>many|TRBJ1-5|TRBD1|TRBV10-3
CAISDPNRGVSNQPQHF
TGTGCCATCAGTGACCCAAACAGGGGCGTGAGCAATCAGCCCCAGCATTTT
>many|TRBJ2-7|-|TRBV5-1
CASSFGSSYEQYF
TGTGCCAGCAGTTTTGGCAGCTCCTACGAGCAGTACTTC
>many|TRBJ1-2|-|TRBV5-1
CASSLDGGYTF
TGCGCCAGCAGCTTGGATGGTGGCTACACCTTC
>few|TRBJ1-1|TRBD1|TRBV20-1
CSARVWKDRGFWDEAFF
TGCAGTGCTAGAGTTTGGAAGGACAGGGGTTTTTGGGATGAAGCTTTCTTT
>many|TRBJ2-5|-|TRBV6-5
CASSYSLDRPQETQYF
TGTGCCAGCAGTTACTCGCTCGACAGGCCCCAAGAGACCCAGTACTTC
>many|TRBJ2-6|-|TRBV12-3/TRBV12-4
CASSIQVTDSGANVLTF
TGTGCCAGCAGCATACAGGTGACTGACTCTGGGGCCAACGTCCTGACTTTC
>-|TRBJ2-7|-|TRBV6-1
CASSERQDSYEQYF
TGTGCCAGCAGTGAAAGGCAGGACTCCTACGAGCAGTACTTC
>many|TRBJ1-6|-|TRBV25-1
CASSDGNPGYSPLHF
TGTGCCAGCAGTGATGGGAATCCAGGGTACTCACCCCTCCACTTT
>many|TRBJ2-5|-|TRBV7-9
CASSSTARQETQYF
TGTGCCAGCAGCTCCACAGCTCGCCAAGAGACCCAGTACTTC
>many|TRBJ2-5|-|TRBV11-2
CASSRIQETQYF
TGTGCCAGCAGCCGAATACAAGAGACCCAGTACTTC
>many|TRBJ1-2|-|TRBV6-1
CASSDLPRYGYTF
TGTGCCAGCAGTGACCTCCCCCGATATGGCTACACCTTC
>many|TRBJ2-2|-|TRBV10-3
CAISEFGGDTGELFF
TGTGCCATCAGTGAGTTTGGGGGCGACACCGGGGAGCTGTTTTTT
>few|TRBJ1-5|-|TRBV19
CASSNGGSNQPQHF
TGTGCCAGTAGTAATGGGGGTAGCAATCAGCCCCAGCATTTT
>-|TRBJ2-7|-|TRBV20-1
CSAIAASYEQYF
TGCAGTGCTATAGCGGCCTCCTACGAGCAGTACTTC
>many|TRBJ2-7|TRBD2|TRBV20-1
CSAQTPGRAYEQYF
TGCAGTGCTCAGACCCCAGGGAGGGCCTACGAGCAGTACTTC
>few|TRBJ2-7|-|TRBV12-3/TRBV12-4
CASSLEGLGEQYF
TGTGCCAGCAGTTTGGAGGGTTTGGGCGAGCAGTACTTC
>many|TRBJ2-5|-|TRBV20-1
CSARDPQGWETQYF
TGCAGTGCTAGAGATCCTCAGGGCTGGGAGACCCAGTACTTC
>-|TRBJ2-7|-|TRBV10-3
CAARGYTKPYEQYF
TGTGCCGCCCGGGGTTACACTAAACCCTACGAGCAGTACTTC
>many|TRBJ2-2|TRBD1|TRBV12-3/TRBV12-4
CASKQQGANTGELFF
TGTGCCTCCAAGCAGCAGGGGGCGAACACCGGGGAGCTGTTTTTT
>many|TRBJ2-7|TRBD1|TRBV6-2/TRBV6-3
CASSGQGVPSYEQYF
TGTGCCAGCAGCGGACAGGGAGTCCCCTCCTACGAGCAGTACTTC
>-|TRBJ1-1|-|TRBV4-1
CARSRRAPSGTEAFF
TGCGCCCGCAGCCGCCGGGCCCCCAGTGGGACTGAAGCTTTCTTT
>many|TRBJ2-2|-|TRBV29-1
CSVEGRRGVTGELFF
TGCAGCGTTGAAGGTCGCAGGGGGGTTACCGGGGAGCTGTTTTTT
>many|TRBJ2-5|-|TRBV7-8
CASSFRPGVGETQYF
TGTGCCAGCAGCTTTAGGCCAGGGGTGGGAGAGACCCAGTACTTC
>many|TRBJ1-2|-|TRBV20-1
CSGPWLPQADGYTF
TGCAGTGGGCCGTGGTTACCACAGGCTGATGGCTACACCTTC
>many|TRBJ1-1|-|TRBV7-2
CASSLGARTNTEAFF
TGTGCCAGCAGCTTAGGGGCGAGAACGAACACTGAAGCTTTCTTT
>few|TRBJ1-1|TRBD1|TRBV13
CASSFDREDTEAFF
TGTGCCAGCAGTTTTGACAGGGAGGACACTGAAGCTTTCTTT
>-|TRBJ1-5|-|TRBV10-3
CAICQTRQVVGNQPQHF
TGTGCCATCTGTCAGACCCGTCAGGTGGTCGGCAATCAGCCCCAGCATTTT
>-|TRBJ2-5|-|TRBV6-1
CASSGTELETQYF
TGTGCCAGCAGTGGGACAGAACTAGAGACCCAGTACTTC
>-|TRBJ2-2|-|TRBV18
CASSPRQGHSTGELFF
TGTGCCAGCTCACCACGGCAAGGCCACTCCACCGGGGAGCTGTTTTTT
>many|TRBJ2-5|TRBD2|TRBV7-2
CASSLATSGGSQETQYF
TGTGCCAGCAGCTTAGCAACGAGCGGGGGTTCCCAAGAGACCCAGTACTTC
>-|TRBJ2-5|TRBD1|TRBV24-1
CATAQAGQGEETQYF
TGTGCCACCGCCCAGGCGGGACAGGGGGAAGAGACCCAGTACTTC
>-|TRBJ2-5|-|TRBV3-1
CASSQTLLSETQYF
TGTGCCAGCAGCCAGACCCTCCTTTCGGAGACCCAGTACTTC
>many|TRBJ2-2|TRBD1|TRBV6-2/TRBV6-3
CASSRDRGTGELFF
TGTGCCAGCAGCCGGGACAGGGGGACCGGGGAGCTGTTTTTT
>many|TRBJ2-2|-|TRBV19
CASTSPVTENTGELFF
TGTGCCAGTACCTCCCCCGTGACGGAGAACACCGGGGAGCTGTTTTTT
>many|TRBJ1-5|TRBD1|TRBV7-8
CASSFGGTASNQPQHF
TGTGCCAGCAGCTTTGGGGGGACAGCTAGCAATCAGCCCCAGCATTTT
>few|TRBJ2-2|TRBD2|TRBV11-1
CASRRNPGTSGGNTGELFF
TGTGCCAGCAGACGAAACCCCGGGACTAGCGGGGGCAACACCGGGGAGCTGTTTTTT
>-|TRBJ2-7|-|TRBV6-1
CATEIGVYEQYF
TGTGCCACCGAAATAGGCGTCTACGAGCAGTACTTC
>-|TRBJ2-7|TRBD1|TRBV9
CASSGGQGGYEQYF
TGTGCCAGCAGCGGCGGACAGGGAGGCTACGAGCAGTACTTC
>few|TRBJ1-5|-|TRBV5-6
CASSLDGRLNQPQHF
TGTGCCAGCAGCTTGGATGGGAGGCTGAATCAGCCCCAGCATTTT
>many|TRBJ1-1|-|TRBV12-3/TRBV12-4
CASSFQGGITEAFF
TGTGCCAGCAGTTTTCAGGGAGGGATCACTGAAGCTTTCTTT
>-|TRBJ1-5|TRBD1|TRBV4-1
CASSPFRPGQGHSNQPQHF
TGCGCCAGCAGCCCTTTTCGTCCGGGACAGGGCCATAGCAATCAGCCCCAGCATTTT
>-|TRBJ1-6|-|TRBV28
CASIRDYNSPLHF
TGTGCCAGCATCCGGGACTATAATTCACCCCTCCACTTT
>few|TRBJ1-1|-|TRBV5-1
CASSLAGGSAEAFF
TGCGCCAGCAGCTTGGCGGGGGGATCCGCTGAAGCTTTCTTT
>-|TRBJ1-5|-|TRBV5-6
CASSLFQGSNQPQHF
TGTGCCAGCAGCTTGTTCCAGGGCAGCAATCAGCCCCAGCATTTT
>many|TRBJ2-2|-|TRBV5-6
CASSLDLDTGELFF
TGTGCCAGCAGCTTAGACTTAGACACCGGGGAGCTGTTTTTT
>many|TRBJ2-5|-|TRBV6-5
CASSYSGAQYF
TGTGCCAGCAGTTACTCAGGGGCCCAGTACTTC